This record looks at one TCR beta chain sequence and its context. As judged by recently defined diagnostic criteria, patients with Susac syndrome had definite or probable disease. TEMRA cells were FACS-enriched, with CD8+ and CD4+ T cells isolated negatively. This sample was taken from a study of CD8 T cells in Susac syndrome. Study as a whole: There were Susac syndrome patients who were therapy-naive at blood draw, others on corticosteroids, and others on intravenous immunoglobulin alone.

Random-hexamer reverse transcription was applied to roughly 0.45 to 1 ug RNA. Amplification of TCR beta CDR3 spanned 54 Vbeta and 13 Jbeta via immunoSEQ multiplex PCR. One entry per CDR3 protein, called by TCRdb with MiXCR from the immunoSEQ multiplex PCR reads. Of about 83,000 distinct CDR3 sequences listed, 96% are singletons. Sequenced sample: CD8+ T cells from PBMCs. This clonotype originated in a human donor with Susac syndrome.

The CDR3: CSAMEADSAYEQYF. The CDR3, as DNA: TGCAGTGCTATGGAAGCGGACAGCGCCTACGAGCAGTACTTC. The gene calls are TRBV20-1 and TRBJ2-7, with D possibly being TRBD1 (6 bases). This CDR3 has 14 residues. Trimming pared 4 bases from V and 2 bases from J, leaving 15 bases between. Germline CDR1 DFQATT, CDR2 SNEGSKA (reference sequence).